This passage covers 19 T cell receptor beta chains from one sample sequenced in a study of blood T cell repertoires in COVID-19. Libraries were prepared by immunoSEQ multiplex PCR; TCRdb keeps only in-frame clonotypes and omits some of them. Among tens of thousands of clones, 85% to 90% were seen once, and the ten largest hold 6.3%. The specimen sequenced was peripheral blood. These receptor sequences come from a woman older than 75 with active COVID-19.

The chain employs TRBV6-2 or TRBV6-3 and TRBJ1-1; TRBD1 is a possible D gene (5 bases). The CDR3 length is 14 residues. CDR1 is MNHEY, CDR2 SVGEGT, per germline. Trimming shortened V by 6 bases and J by 0 bases, and 11 bases separated the two germline ends. This chain's CDR3 is CASSRGGVNTEAFF. CDR3 bases: TGTGCCAGCAGCCGGGGGGGGGTGAACACTGAAGCTTTCTTT.

This rearrangement joins TRBV3-1 (or the pseudogene TRBV3-2) to TRBJ2-7; 11 nucleotides line up with TRBD1. Germline assignment: CDR1 LGHDT and CDR2 YNNKEL (reference sequence). The CDR3 is made up of 15 amino acids. Trimming cost V 3 bases and J 6 bases; bases outside gene matches: 7. CDR3 sequence reads: CASSQSGQGGFEQYF. DNA for the CDR3: TGTGCCAGCAGCCAGTCGGGACAGGGGGGATTCGAGCAGTACTTC.

V gene TRBV12-3 or TRBV12-4 combines with J gene TRBJ1-2, with D uncertain. The CDR3 sequence is 13 residues long. Trimming left V 4 bases short and J 4 bases short, with 10 bases between. For the CDR3, the DNA is TGTGCCAGCAGTTCCTCAGGCCCCTATGGCTACACCTTC. It specifies CASSSSGPYGYTF.

This clone was seen a few times. CDR3 in DNA: TGTGCCAGCAGCGTACAGGCGCGGGGCTCGAACACCGGGGAGCTGTTTTTT. Residues: CASSVQARGSNTGELFF. This chain uses TRBV9 with TRBJ2-2, with D tentatively TRBD2 (6 bases). Germline CDR1 reads SGDLS; CDR2 reads YYNGEE. This CDR3 is 17 amino acids long. V was pared by 1 base and J by 0 bases, with 13 bases between.

The CDR3 DNA reads as TGTGCCAGCAGCTTGGCGGGACAGGGAAACATTCAGTACTTC. Protein sequence: CASSLAGQGNIQYF. The chain joins TRBV5-6 to TRBJ2-4; 9 bases are a match to TRBD1. The CDR3 loop spans 14 amino acids. The germline V gene encodes CDR1 SGHDT and CDR2 YYEEEE. The junction had 1 base not matched to a gene; V was cut back by 0 bases and J by 6 bases.

This chain connects TRBV3-1 (or the pseudogene TRBV3-2) to TRBJ2-1, with D possibly TRBD2 on 7 matching bases. The CDR3 runs 16 residues. The germline gives CDR1 LGHDT, CDR2 YNNKEL (reference sequence). The germline V and J ends were trimmed by 1 base and 3 bases, with 13 bases remaining between them. The chain's CDR3 is CASSQGLRGGYNEQFF. DNA of the CDR3: TGTGCCAGCAGCCAAGGGCTTAGGGGGGGCTACAATGAGCAGTTCTTC.

DNA for the CDR3: TGTGCCAGCAGCGCCAACCCCGGGACTCCTGAAGGCTACACCTTC. As protein: CASSANPGTPEGYTF. This chain links TRBV7-9 with TRBJ1-2, with a tentative D call TRBD1 (5 bases). This CDR3 spans 15 amino acids. V lost 5 bases, J lost 8 bases, and 21 bases lay in between. Germline-derived CDR1 and CDR2 are SEHNR and FQNEAQ (reference sequence).

About this clone: Compared with germline, one end of the junction differs, possibly owing to a read error. The gene calls are TRBV6-5 and TRBJ1-5; a weak D match, TRBD1 (6 bases). Looked up from germline, CDR1 is MNHEY and CDR2 is SVGAGI. This CDR3 region has 13 residues. CDR3 DNA sequence: TGTGCCAGCAGGTACTCAGGGGCCCAGCCCCAGCATTTT. It is translated as CASRYSGAQPQHF.

The genes are TRBV15 and TRBJ2-2; 7 bases map to TRBD2. CDR1 LNHNV and CDR2 YYDKDF come from the germline V gene (reference sequence). The length of the CDR3 is 15 residues. The J segment lost 5 bases and the V segment lost 4 bases, leaving 7 bases of the junction unmatched. The CDR3 nucleotides are TGTGCCACCAGCATCGGTGGGGGAGGGACCGGGGAGCTGTTTTTT. Its protein is CATSIGGGGTGELFF.

The V gene is TRBV3-1 (or the pseudogene TRBV3-2), the J gene TRBJ2-1, with 10 bases lining up with TRBD2. V lost 4 bases to trimming and J lost 8 bases; unmatched junction nucleotides: 14. CDR3 length equals 17 residues. Looked up from germline, CDR1 is LGHDT and CDR2 is YNNKEL (reference sequence). The CDR3, as DNA: TGTGCCAGCAGCCCCACCTTTCCTAGCGGGGGCGGTCATGAGCAGTTCTTC. This encodes CASSPTFPSGGGHEQFF.

The V gene is TRBV19, the J gene TRBJ1-2, with TRBD1 identical over 11 bases. The V gene's germline CDR1 is LNHDA and CDR2 SQIVND (reference sequence). The J segment lost 2 bases and the V segment lost 7 bases, leaving 6 bases of the junction unmatched. This CDR3 is built from 15 residues. The DNA for the CDR3 is TGTGCCAGTACCCTCGGGACAGGGGGAAACTATGGCTACACCTTC. Translating gives CASTLGTGGNYGYTF.

The V and J genes are TRBV7-9 and TRBJ2-5; D is perhaps TRBD2 (6 bases). The ends were cut back, 4 bases at V and 2 bases at J, with 14 bases in the middle. CDR3 length equals 15 residues. Germline V gene lookup returns CDR1 SEHNR and CDR2 FQNEAQ (reference sequence). This CDR3 is CASSSRVGTQETQYF. In DNA, the CDR3 is TGTGCCAGCAGCTCGAGGGTTGGGACTCAAGAGACCCAGTACTTC. Supplemented by reference TRBV7-9 and TRBJ2-5, the full variable domain reads DTGVSQNPRHKITKRGQNVTFRCDPISEHNRLYWYRQTLGQGPEFLTYFQNEAQLEKSRLLSDRFSAERPKGSFSTLEIQRTEQGDSAMYLCASSSRVGTQETQYFGPGTRLLVL.

The V call is TRBV19, the J call TRBJ2-2; 10 bases agree with TRBD2. J was trimmed by 5 bases and V by 2 bases; bases with no gene match: 5. Germline V gene data show CDR1 as LNHDA and CDR2 as SQIVND (reference sequence). This CDR3 comprises 16 residues. The CDR3 loop is CASSIRLAGDTGELFF. The CDR3 nucleotides read TGTGCCAGTAGTATAAGGCTAGCGGGGGATACCGGGGAGCTGTTTTTT.

This chain connects TRBV27 to TRBJ2-5; tentative D call: TRBD1 (5 bases). Trimming shortened V by 5 bases and J by 5 bases, and 12 bases separated the two germline ends. The germline gives CDR1 MNHEY, CDR2 SMNVEV (reference sequence). This CDR3 has 13 amino acids. The CDR3 coding sequence is TGTGCCAGCAGTCCCAGGGAAGGGGAGACCCAGTACTTC. The encoded protein is CASSPREGETQYF.

The rearrangement joins TRBV7-2 to TRBJ1-2; TRBD1 matches 8 bases. The J segment lost 5 bases and the V segment lost 5 bases, leaving 10 bases of the junction unmatched. This CDR3 spans 15 amino acids. Germline loops: CDR1 SGHTA, CDR2 FQGNSA. CDR3 in amino acids: CASSTWTGSGYGYTF. CDR3 coding DNA: TGTGCCAGCAGCACCTGGACAGGGTCAGGGTATGGCTACACCTTC.

The chain combines TRBV30 with TRBJ1-1; TRBD1 is a possible D gene (5 bases). This CDR3 spans 18 amino acids. V lost 0 bases and J lost 2, with 22 bases in between. Germline V gene lookup returns CDR1 GTSNPN and CDR2 SVGIG (reference sequence). The DNA of the CDR3 is TGTGCCTGGAGTGTATGGCAGGGTAAGGTCCGTGGCAACACTGAAGCTTTCTTT. This codes for CAWSVWQGKVRGNTEAFF.

The rearrangement uses TRBV20-1 and TRBJ1-2, with a possible D match to TRBD1 (6 bases). Germline V gene lookup returns CDR1 DFQATT and CDR2 SNEGSKA (reference sequence). This CDR3 region has 13 residues. V lost 3 bases and J lost 8, with 16 bases in between. As DNA, the CDR3 is TGCAGTGCTAGTCCAGGGGTTAGAGAGGGCTACACCTTC. It specifies CSASPGVREGYTF.

The chain's CDR3 is CASSLAAGGQADTQYF. CDR3 in DNA: TGTGCCAGCAGCTTAGCGGCGGGGGGGCAGGCAGATACGCAGTATTTT. This rearrangement joins TRBV7-2 to TRBJ2-3, with TRBD2 identical over 9 bases. J lost 4 bases, V lost 0 bases, and 5 bases had no gene match. The CDR3 has 16 residues. Germline V lookup: CDR1 SGHTA, CDR2 FQGNSA.

The CDR3 loop reads CASSLPSGGQETQYF. In nucleotides, the CDR3 is TGTGCCAGCAGCTTGCCTAGCGGGGGCCAAGAGACCCAGTACTTC. The chain is built from TRBV7-6 and TRBJ2-5, with 10 bases identical to TRBD2. The V and J ends lost 3 bases and 1 base, in that order; junction bases with no gene match: 2. Germline CDR1 and CDR2: SGHVS and FNYEAQ. This CDR3 region has 15 residues.